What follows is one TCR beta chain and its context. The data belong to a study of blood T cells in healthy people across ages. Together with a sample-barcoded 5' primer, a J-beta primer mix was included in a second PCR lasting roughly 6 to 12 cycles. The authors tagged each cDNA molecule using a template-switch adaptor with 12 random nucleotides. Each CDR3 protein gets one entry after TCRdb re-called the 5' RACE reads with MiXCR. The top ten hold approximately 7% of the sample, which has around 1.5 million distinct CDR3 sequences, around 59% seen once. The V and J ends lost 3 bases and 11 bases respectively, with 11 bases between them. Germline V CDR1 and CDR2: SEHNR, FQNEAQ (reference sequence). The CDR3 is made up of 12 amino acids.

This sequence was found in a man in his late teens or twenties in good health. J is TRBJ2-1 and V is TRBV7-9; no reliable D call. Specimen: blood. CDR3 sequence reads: CASSFNLPQQFF. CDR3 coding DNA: TGTGCCAGCAGCTTCAACCTCCCTCAGCAGTTCTTC.